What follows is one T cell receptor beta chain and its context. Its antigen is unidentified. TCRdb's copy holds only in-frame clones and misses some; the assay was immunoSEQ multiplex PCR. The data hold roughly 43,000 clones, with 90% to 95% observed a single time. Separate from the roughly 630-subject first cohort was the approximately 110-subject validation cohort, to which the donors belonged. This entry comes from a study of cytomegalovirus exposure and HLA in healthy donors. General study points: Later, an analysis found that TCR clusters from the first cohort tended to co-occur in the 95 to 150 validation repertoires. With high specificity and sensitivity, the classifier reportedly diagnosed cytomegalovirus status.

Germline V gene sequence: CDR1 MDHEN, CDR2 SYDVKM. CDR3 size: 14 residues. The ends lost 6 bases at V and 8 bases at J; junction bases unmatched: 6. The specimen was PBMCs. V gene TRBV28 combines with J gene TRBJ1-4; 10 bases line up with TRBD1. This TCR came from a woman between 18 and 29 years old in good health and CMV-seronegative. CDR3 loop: CASSWGTGVEKLFF. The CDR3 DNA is TGTGCCAGCAGCTGGGGGACAGGGGTCGAAAAACTGTTTTTT.